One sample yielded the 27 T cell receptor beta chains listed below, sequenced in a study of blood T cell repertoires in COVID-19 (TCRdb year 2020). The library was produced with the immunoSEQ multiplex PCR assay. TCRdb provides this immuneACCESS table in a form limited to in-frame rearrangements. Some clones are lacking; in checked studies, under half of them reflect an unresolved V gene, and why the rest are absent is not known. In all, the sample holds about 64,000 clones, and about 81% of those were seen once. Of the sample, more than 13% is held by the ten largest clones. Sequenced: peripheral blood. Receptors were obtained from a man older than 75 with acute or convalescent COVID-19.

The CDR3 region has the DNA TGTGCCAGCAGGGTGGGGGGTAAAGCTTTCTTT. The encoded protein is CASRVGGKAFF. V usage is TRBV21-1 and J usage is TRBJ1-1. TRBV21-1 is a documented pseudogene. The CDR3 covers 11 residues.

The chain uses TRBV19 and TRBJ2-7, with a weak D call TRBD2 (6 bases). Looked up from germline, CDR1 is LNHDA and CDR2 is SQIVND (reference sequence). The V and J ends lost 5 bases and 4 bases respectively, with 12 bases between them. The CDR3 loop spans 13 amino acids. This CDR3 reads CASSGRGWYEQYF. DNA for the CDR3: TGTGCCAGTAGTGGTCGGGGGTGGTACGAGCAGTACTTC.

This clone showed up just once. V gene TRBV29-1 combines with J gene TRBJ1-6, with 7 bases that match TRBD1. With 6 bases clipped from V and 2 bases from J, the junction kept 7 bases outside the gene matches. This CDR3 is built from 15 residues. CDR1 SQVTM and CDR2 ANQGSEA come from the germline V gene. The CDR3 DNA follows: TGCAGCGTCCGACAGGGAGACACCTATAATTCACCCCTCCACTTT. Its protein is CSVRQGDTYNSPLHF.

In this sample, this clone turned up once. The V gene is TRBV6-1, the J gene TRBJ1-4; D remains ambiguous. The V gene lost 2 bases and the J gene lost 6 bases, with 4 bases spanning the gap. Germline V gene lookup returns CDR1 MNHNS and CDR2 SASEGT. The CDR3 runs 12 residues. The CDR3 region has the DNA TGTGCCAGCAGTGAACTTTATGAAAAACTGTTTTTT. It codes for CASSELYEKLFF.

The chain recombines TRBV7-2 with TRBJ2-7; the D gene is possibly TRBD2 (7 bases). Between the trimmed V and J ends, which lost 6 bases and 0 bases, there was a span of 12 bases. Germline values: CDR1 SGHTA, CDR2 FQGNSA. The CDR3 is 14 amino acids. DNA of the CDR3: TGTGCCAGCAGGGGGGGGCTCTTCTCCTACGAGCAGTACTTC. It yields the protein CASRGGLFSYEQYF.

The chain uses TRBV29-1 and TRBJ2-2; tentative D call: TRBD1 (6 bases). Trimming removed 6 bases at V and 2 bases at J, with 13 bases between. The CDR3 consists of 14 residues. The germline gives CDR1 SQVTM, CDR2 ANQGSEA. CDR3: CSVSRDTNTGELFF. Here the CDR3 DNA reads TGCAGCGTAAGCCGGGACACCAACACCGGGGAGCTGTTTTTT.

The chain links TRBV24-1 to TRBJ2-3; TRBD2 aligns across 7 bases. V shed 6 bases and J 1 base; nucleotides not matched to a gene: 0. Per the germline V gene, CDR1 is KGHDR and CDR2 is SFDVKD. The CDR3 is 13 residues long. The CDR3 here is CATSRGGTDTQYF. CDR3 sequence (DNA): TGTGCCACCAGTCGGGGGGGCACAGATACGCAGTATTTT.

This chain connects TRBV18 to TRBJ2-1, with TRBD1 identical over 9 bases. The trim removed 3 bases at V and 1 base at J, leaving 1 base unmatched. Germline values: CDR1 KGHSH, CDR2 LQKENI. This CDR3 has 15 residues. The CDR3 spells CASSPDRGSYNEQFF. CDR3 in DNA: TGTGCCAGCTCACCCGACAGGGGGTCCTACAATGAGCAGTTCTTC.

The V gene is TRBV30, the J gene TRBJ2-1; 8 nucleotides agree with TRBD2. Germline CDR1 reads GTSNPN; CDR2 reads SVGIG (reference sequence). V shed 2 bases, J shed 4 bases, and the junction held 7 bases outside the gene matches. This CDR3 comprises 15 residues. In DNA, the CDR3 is TGTGCCTGGAGTACCCAGGTAGCGGGGTACAATGAGCAGTTCTTC. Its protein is CAWSTQVAGYNEQFF.

In nucleotides, the CDR3 is TGCAGCGTTGACCTTAGACAGGGTCAGACCCAGTACTTC. It translates to CSVDLRQGQTQYF. The chain employs TRBV29-1 and TRBJ2-5, with 7 bases lining up with TRBD1. The CDR3 runs to 13 residues. The trim removed 3 bases at V and 6 bases at J, leaving 7 bases unmatched. Germline V gene data show CDR1 as SQVTM and CDR2 as ANQGSEA.

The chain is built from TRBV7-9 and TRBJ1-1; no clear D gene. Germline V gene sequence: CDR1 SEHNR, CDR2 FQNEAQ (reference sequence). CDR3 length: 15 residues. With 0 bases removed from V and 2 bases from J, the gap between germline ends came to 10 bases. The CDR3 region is CASSLASGSNTEAFF. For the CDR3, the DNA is TGTGCCAGCAGCTTAGCGTCAGGCTCAAACACTGAAGCTTTCTTT.

The CDR3 DNA reads TGTGCCAGCAGCCGGGGACAGGGTTCGTACGAGCAGTACTTC. Translated, it gives CASSRGQGSYEQYF. This chain joins TRBV5-6 and TRBJ2-7, with 9 bases matching TRBD1. Looked up from germline, CDR1 is SGHDT and CDR2 is YYEEEE. Unmatched junction bases numbered 6, after V lost 4 bases and J lost 4 bases. The CDR3 is 14 amino acids. Using reference TRBV5-6 and TRBJ2-7 for the parts outside the CDR3, the full variable domain is DAGVTQSPTHLIKTRGQQVTLRCSPKSGHDTVSWYQQALGQGPQFIFQYYEEEERQRGNFPDRFSGHQFPNYSSELNVNALLLGDSALYLCASSRGQGSYEQYFGPGTRLTVT.

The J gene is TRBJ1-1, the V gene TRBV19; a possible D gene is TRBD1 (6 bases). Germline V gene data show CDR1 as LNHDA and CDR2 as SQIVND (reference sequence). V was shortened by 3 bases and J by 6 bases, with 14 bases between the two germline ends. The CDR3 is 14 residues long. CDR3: CASSITGFFAEAFF. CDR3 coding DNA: TGTGCCAGTAGTATTACAGGGTTTTTCGCTGAAGCTTTCTTT.

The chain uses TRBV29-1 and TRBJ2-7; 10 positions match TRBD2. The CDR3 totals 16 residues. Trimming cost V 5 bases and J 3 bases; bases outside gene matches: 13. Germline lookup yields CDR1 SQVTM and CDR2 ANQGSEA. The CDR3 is CSVSAAGGVGFYEQYF. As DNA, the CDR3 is TGCAGCGTTTCCGCAGCGGGGGGGGTAGGGTTCTACGAGCAGTACTTC.

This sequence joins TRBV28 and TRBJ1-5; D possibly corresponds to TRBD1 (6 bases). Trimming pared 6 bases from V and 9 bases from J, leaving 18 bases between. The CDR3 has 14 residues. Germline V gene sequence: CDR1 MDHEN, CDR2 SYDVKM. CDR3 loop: CASSLRGGSGPQHF. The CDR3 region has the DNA TGTGCCAGCAGCCTCCGTGGGGGCTCGGGGCCCCAGCATTTT.

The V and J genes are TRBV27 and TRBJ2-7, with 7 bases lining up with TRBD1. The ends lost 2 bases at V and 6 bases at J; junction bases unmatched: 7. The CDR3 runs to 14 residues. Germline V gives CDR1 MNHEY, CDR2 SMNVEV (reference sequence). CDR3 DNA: TGTGCCAGCAGTTTACGCGAGGGGGCGGCCGAGCAGTACTTC. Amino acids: CASSLREGAAEQYF.

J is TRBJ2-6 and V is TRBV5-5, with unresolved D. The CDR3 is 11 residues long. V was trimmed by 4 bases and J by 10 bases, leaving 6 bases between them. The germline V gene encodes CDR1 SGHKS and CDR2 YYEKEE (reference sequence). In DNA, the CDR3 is TGTGCCAGCAGCCACAGTAACGTCCTGACTTTC. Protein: CASSHSNVLTF.

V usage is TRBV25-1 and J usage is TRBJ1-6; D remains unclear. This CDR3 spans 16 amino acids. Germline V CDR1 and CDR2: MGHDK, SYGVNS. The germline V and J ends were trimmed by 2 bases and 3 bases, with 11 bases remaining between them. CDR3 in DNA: TGTGCCAGCAGTGAACCCGGCGGAAACTATAATTCACCCCTCCACTTT. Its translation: CASSEPGGNYNSPLHF.

CDR3: CASSLGSGGPGNTIYF. CDR3 nucleotide sequence: TGTGCCAGCAGCTTGGGCTCAGGGGGCCCTGGAAACACCATATATTTT. This sequence joins TRBV5-4 and TRBJ1-3; TRBD1 aligns across 8 bases. Losses at the gene ends were 0 bases for V and 2 bases for J; bases not matched to a gene: 4. The CDR3 has 16 residues. The germline gives CDR1 SGHNT, CDR2 YYREEE (reference sequence).

The CDR3 protein is CASSQRTGTEKLFF. The CDR3, as DNA: TGTGCCAGCAGCCAAAGGACAGGAACCGAAAAACTGTTTTTT. The chain combines TRBV3-1 (or the pseudogene TRBV3-2) with TRBJ1-4, with 7 bases fitting TRBD1. Trimming at V came to 2 bases and at J to 8 bases, leaving 5 bases not matched to a gene. Germline CDR1 and CDR2: LGHDT and YNNKEL (reference sequence). The CDR3 length is 14 residues.

The CDR3 nucleotides are TGCAGCGTTGAAGAGTCAAACACTGAAGCTTTCTTT. Its translation is CSVEESNTEAFF. The gene calls are TRBV29-1 and TRBJ1-1; D is uncertain. The germline V and J ends were trimmed by 0 bases and 2 bases, with 4 bases remaining between them. The germline CDR1 and CDR2 sequences are SQVTM and ANQGSEA. The CDR3 totals 12 residues. Full variable domain (outside the CDR3, taken from reference TRBV29-1 and TRBJ1-1): SAVISQKPSRDICQRGTSLTIQCQVDSQVTMMFWYRQQPGQSLTLIATANQGSEATYESGFVIDKFPISRPNLTFSTLTVSNMSPEDSSIYLCSVEESNTEAFFGQGTRLTVV.

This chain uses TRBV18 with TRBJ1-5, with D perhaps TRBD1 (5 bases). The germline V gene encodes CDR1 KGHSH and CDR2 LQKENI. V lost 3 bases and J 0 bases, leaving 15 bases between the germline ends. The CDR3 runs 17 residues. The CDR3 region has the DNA TGTGCCAGCTCACCGGCCGGGACGGGAGTTAGCAATCAGCCCCAGCATTTT. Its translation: CASSPAGTGVSNQPQHF.

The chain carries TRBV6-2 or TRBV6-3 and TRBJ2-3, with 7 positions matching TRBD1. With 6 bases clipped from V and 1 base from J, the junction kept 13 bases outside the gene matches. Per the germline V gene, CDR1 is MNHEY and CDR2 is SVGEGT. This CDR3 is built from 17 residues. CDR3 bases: TGTGCCAGCAGCCGCATCATGACAGGGCCCCGCACAGATACGCAGTATTTT. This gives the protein CASSRIMTGPRTDTQYF.

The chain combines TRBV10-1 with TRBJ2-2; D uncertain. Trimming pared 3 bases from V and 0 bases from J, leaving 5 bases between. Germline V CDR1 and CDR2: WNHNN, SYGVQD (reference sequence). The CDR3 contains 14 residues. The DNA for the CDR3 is TGCGCCAGCAGTGACAGGCCGAACACCGGGGAGCTGTTTTTT. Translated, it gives CASSDRPNTGELFF.

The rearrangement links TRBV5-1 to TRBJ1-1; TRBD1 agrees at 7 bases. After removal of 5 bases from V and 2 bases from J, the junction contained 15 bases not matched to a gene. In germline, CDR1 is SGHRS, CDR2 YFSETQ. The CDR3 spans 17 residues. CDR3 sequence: CASRETGRIISNTEAFF. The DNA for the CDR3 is TGCGCCAGCAGGGAGACAGGGAGGATCATCTCTAACACTGAAGCTTTCTTT.

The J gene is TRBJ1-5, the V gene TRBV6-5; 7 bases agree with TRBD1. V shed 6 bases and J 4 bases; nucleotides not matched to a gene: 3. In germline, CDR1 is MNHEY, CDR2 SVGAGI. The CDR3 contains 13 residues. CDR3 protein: CASRTGNNQPQHF. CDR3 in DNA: TGTGCCAGCAGGACAGGGAATAATCAGCCCCAGCATTTT.

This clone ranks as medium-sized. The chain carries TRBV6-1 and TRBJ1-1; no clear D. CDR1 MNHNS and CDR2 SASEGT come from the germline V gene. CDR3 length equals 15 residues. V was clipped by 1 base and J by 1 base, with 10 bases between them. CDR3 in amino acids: CASSEDLSENTEAFF. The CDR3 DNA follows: TGTGCCAGCAGTGAAGACCTTTCAGAGAACACTGAAGCTTTCTTT.